This TCR beta chain was obtained from a study of blood T cell repertoires in COVID-19. Across the study: All recovered Cohort 3 donors got two negative PCRs, got clearance, or saw symptom resolution.

TCRdb keeps only in-frame clones here, not all; method: immunoSEQ multiplex PCR. The sample holds a few hundred thousand clones, approximately 89% seen once. This clone appeared a single time. After removal of 2 bases from V and 4 bases from J, the junction contained 8 bases not matched to a gene. The CDR3 covers 15 residues. Germline CDR1 reads SGHRS; CDR2 reads YFSETQ. This TCR derives from a man aged 35-49 years in a cohort exposed to, infected with or recovered from COVID-19 (not recorded which). Sequencing was carried out using PBMCs or T cells enriched from blood (not recorded which). The chain uses TRBV5-1 and TRBJ1-1, with TRBD1 matching 7 bases. CDR3 protein: CASSFSQTGATEAFF. The DNA of the CDR3 is TGCGCCAGCAGCTTTTCCCAAACAGGGGCCACTGAAGCTTTCTTT.